This is a list of T cell receptor beta chains from one sample in a study of long-term antiretroviral therapy in people with HIV. The data were produced by immunoSEQ multiplex PCR, yet TCRdb's version contains in-frame clones alone and is incomplete. This sample has about 30,000 clones; 80% occur once, and the top ten carry approximately 7%. The sample here was unsorted PBMCs, taken 0.3 years after starting antiretroviral therapy. These receptor sequences come from a man aged 40-55 years with HIV. CDR3s include the opening cysteine and the closing phenylalanine or tryptophan. A D gene is named only where the DNA matches it firmly. Clone size is given for some rows only: seen once, a few or many times, or a class if the clone is expanded.

len,v_gene,j_gene,d_gene,abundance,CDR3nt,CDR3aa
16,TRBV18,TRBJ2-3,TRBD1,NA,TGTGCCAGCTCACCAAAAAGGGACAGCTTCACAGATACGCAGTATTTT,CASSPKRDSFTDTQYF
15,TRBV6-1,TRBJ2-6,NA,NA,TGTGCCAGCAGTGAATGGGACTCTGGGGCCAACGTCCTGACTTTC,CASSEWDSGANVLTF
16,TRBV4-1,TRBJ1-5,NA,NA,TGCGCCAGCAGCCAAGGGACAGCGTTTAGCAATCAGCCCCAGCATTTT,CASSQGTAFSNQPQHF
14,TRBV2,TRBJ1-4,NA,NA,TGTGCCAGCACTGCGATAACAACTAATGAAAAACTGTTTTTT,CASTAITTNEKLFF
17,TRBV4-3,TRBJ2-1,TRBD2,NA,TGCGCCAGCAGCCCCCGAGCGGGGGGGCCTTCCTACAATGAGCAGTTCTTC,CASSPRAGGPSYNEQFF
14,TRBV6-5,TRBJ2-7,TRBD1,NA,TGTGCCAGCAGTTTGGACAGGGGGCCCTACGAGCAGTACTTC,CASSLDRGPYEQYF
15,TRBV27,TRBJ2-3,TRBD1,NA,TGTGCCAGCAGTTTGTTACAGGGGCAGGCAGATACGCAGTATTTT,CASSLLQGQADTQYF
15,TRBV13,TRBJ1-3,NA,few,TGTGCCAGCGGTTGGGGCGGGATCTCTGGAAACACCATATATTTT,CASGWGGISGNTIYF
15,TRBV9,TRBJ1-1,NA,NA,TGTGCCAGCAGCCCCCGGGTAGACATGAACACTGAAGCTTTCTTT,CASSPRVDMNTEAFF
14,TRBV2,TRBJ1-2,NA,NA,TGTGCCAGCAGACTGGCCGCATTGGGGTATGGCTACACCTTC,CASRLAALGYGYTF
15,TRBV2,TRBJ2-5,TRBD2,once,TGTGCCAGCAGTGAGAGGGTAGCGGGACAAGAGACCCAGTACTTC,CASSERVAGQETQYF
13,TRBV4-3,TRBJ2-3,NA,once,TGCGCCAGCAGTCCCGGCCGGGACCAGACGCAGTATTTT,CASSPGRDQTQYF
18,TRBV27,TRBJ2-7,NA,few,TGTGCCAGCAGTCTATACCTTCCTATTGGGGGCATTGGTATCGAGCAGTACTTC,CASSLYLPIGGIGIEQYF
16,TRBV6-1,TRBJ2-3,NA,once,TGTGCCAGCAGTGAAAGGGGGGTGGGGGGCACAGATACGCAGTATTTT,CASSERGVGGTDTQYF
13,TRBV5-6,TRBJ2-7,TRBD2,NA,TGTGCCAGCAGCTTAGCGGGGGGCCACGAGCAGTACTTC,CASSLAGGHEQYF
15,TRBV11-2,TRBJ2-5,NA,NA,TGTGCCAGCAGCTTCGCAGGTGGGCAAGGAGAGACCCAGTACTTC,CASSFAGGQGETQYF
12,TRBV7-9,TRBJ2-2,NA,NA,TGTGCCAGCAGCTTCCACACCGGGGAGCTGTTTTTT,CASSFHTGELFF
15,TRBV28,TRBJ1-2,NA,NA,TGTGCCAGCACCCTTTCCGGGCCCGTTTTCGATGGCTACACCTTC,CASTLSGPVFDGYTF
15,TRBV19,TRBJ1-5,TRBD1,NA,TGTGCCAGTAGCCGCGGGACAGGGGGCTCTCAGCCCCAGCATTTT,CASSRGTGGSQPQHF
15,TRBV6-5,TRBJ2-7,TRBD1,NA,TGTGCCAGCAGGATGCGGGACAGGGTCTCCTACGAGCAGTACTTC,CASRMRDRVSYEQYF
12,TRBV19,TRBJ2-1,NA,NA,TGTGCCAGTAGTATTCGATACAATGAGCAGTTCTTC,CASSIRYNEQFF
15,TRBV9,TRBJ2-1,NA,few,TGTGCCAGCTCCCGTCTGGAGGGCCGGAACAATGAGCAGTTCTTC,CASSRLEGRNNEQFF
16,TRBV5-6,TRBJ1-5,NA,NA,TGTGCCAGCAGCTTGGCGGGGGGAAGTGGCAATCAGCCCCAGCATTTT,CASSLAGGSGNQPQHF
17,TRBV4-1,TRBJ1-2,TRBD1,few,TGCGCCAGCAGCCAACCGTACAGGGGGCCCGACAACTATGGCTACACCTTC,CASSQPYRGPDNYGYTF
13,TRBV27,TRBJ2-1,NA,NA,TGTGCCAGCATCACCTTGGTCGGCAATGAGCAGTTCTTC,CASITLVGNEQFF
14,TRBV5-5,TRBJ2-7,TRBD1,once,TGTGCCAGCAGCTCGGGCAGGGGGTACGACGAGCAGTACTTC,CASSSGRGYDEQYF
15,TRBV7-2,TRBJ2-5,NA,NA,TGTGCCAGCAGCTCCCATGGGCTAGGGCCCGGGACCCAGTACTTC,CASSSHGLGPGTQYF
16,TRBV6-1,TRBJ1-2,NA,NA,TGTGCCAGCAGTGAGAGGTCAGGCTCTGAGGGCTATGGCTACACCTTC,CASSERSGSEGYGYTF
18,TRBV4-1,TRBJ1-2,TRBD1,NA,TGCGCCAGCAGCTCAAGACCGACAGGGCAGGCTCTGGGGGATGGCTACACCTTC,CASSSRPTGQALGDGYTF
17,TRBV28,TRBJ2-3,TRBD1,NA,TGTGCCAGCAGTTTGGGGGGGGGACAGGGTATGTTAGATACGCAGTATTTT,CASSLGGGQGMLDTQYF
14,TRBV28,TRBJ1-4,NA,NA,TGTGCCAGCACCCTCGGGACTGCGAATGAAAAACTGTTTTTT,CASTLGTANEKLFF
15,TRBV7-9,TRBJ2-6,NA,once,TGTGCCAGCAGCTTCGGGGTCTCTGGGGCCAACGTCCTGACTTTC,CASSFGVSGANVLTF
16,TRBV9,TRBJ1-1,TRBD1,NA,TGTGCCAGCAGCGCCCGGGACAGGGGGCCGAACACTGAAGCTTTCTTT,CASSARDRGPNTEAFF
13,TRBV2,TRBJ1-6,TRBD1,NA,TGTGCCAGCACGGGACAGGGAACTTCACCCCTCCACTTT,CASTGQGTSPLHF
16,TRBV5-1,TRBJ1-4,TRBD1,NA,TGCGCCAGCAGCGCCGCAGGGGGCCAGGCTAATGAAAAACTGTTTTTT,CASSAAGGQANEKLFF
15,TRBV2,TRBJ2-2,TRBD2,NA,TGTGCCAGCAGAGCGGGACTAGCGGGAGCCGGGGAGCTGTTTTTT,CASRAGLAGAGELFF
14,TRBV19,TRBJ2-2,NA,few,TGTGCCGCGAGGCGGGGTCGGAACACCGGGGAGCTGTTTTTT,CAARRGRNTGELFF
14,TRBV27,TRBJ2-3,TRBD2,NA,TGTGCCAGCAGTCCCCGGACTAGTGGCGATACGCAGTATTTT,CASSPRTSGDTQYF
15,TRBV5-1,TRBJ2-2,NA,once,TGCGCCAGCAGCGCCGACGGGGCGTACACCGGGGAGCTGTTTTTT,CASSADGAYTGELFF
15,TRBV7-9,TRBJ2-7,NA,NA,TGTGCCAGCAGCTCGACAGGCGACTTCTTCTACGAGCAGTACTTC,CASSSTGDFFYEQYF
13,TRBV4-3,TRBJ2-6,NA,NA,TGCGCCAGCAGCCCAAATATCGACAACGTCCTGACTTTC,CASSPNIDNVLTF
11,TRBV28,TRBJ2-7,NA,NA,TGTGCCAGCAGTCTTGGATACGAGCAGTACTTC,CASSLGYEQYF